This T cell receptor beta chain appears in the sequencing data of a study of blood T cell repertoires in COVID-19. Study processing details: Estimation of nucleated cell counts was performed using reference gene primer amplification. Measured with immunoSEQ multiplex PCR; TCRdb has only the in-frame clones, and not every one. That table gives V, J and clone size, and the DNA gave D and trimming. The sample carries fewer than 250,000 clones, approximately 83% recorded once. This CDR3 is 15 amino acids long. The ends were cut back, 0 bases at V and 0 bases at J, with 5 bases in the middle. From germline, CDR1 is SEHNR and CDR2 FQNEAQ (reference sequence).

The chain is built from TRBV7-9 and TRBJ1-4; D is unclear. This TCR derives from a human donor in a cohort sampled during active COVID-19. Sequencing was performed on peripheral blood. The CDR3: CASSLAGATNEKLFF. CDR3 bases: TGTGCCAGCAGCTTAGCGGGCGCAACTAATGAAAAACTGTTTTTT.